These T cell receptor beta chains were read from a single sample in a study of radiotherapy plus CTLA-4 blockade in lung cancer. Profiled with immunoSEQ multiplex PCR; TCRdb holds only in-frame clones, not every one. The sample holds more than 40,000 clones, about 88% seen once. The material was peripheral blood, obtained from a patient treated with radiotherapy plus ipilimumab. These receptors came from a human donor with non-small cell lung cancer whose response to radiotherapy plus ipilimumab could not be evaluated. Each CDR3 is given with its conserved first and last residue. D genes are given only for firm matches. Size is stated for part of the rows, as once, few or many counts, or as a class when the clone is expanded.

clone_size	v_call	j_call	d_call	cdr3_nt	cdr3_aa
few	TRBV6-4	TRBJ1-2	.	TGTGCCAGCAGTGACAGAGGACAGCACTTC	CASSDRGQHF
.	TRBV7-2	TRBJ2-7	.	TGTGCCAGCAGCCAAGGGGACACCCTTACCTACGAGCAGTACTTC	CASSQGDTLTYEQYF
.	TRBV7-2	TRBJ2-5	.	TGTGCCAGCAGCTTCCCTCAAGAGACCCAGTACTTC	CASSFPQETQYF
.	TRBV4-3	TRBJ2-1	TRBD2	TGCGCCAGCAGCCAAGATCCCCCCTCAGGACTAGCGGGAGGTTGGGGCGATGAGCAGTTCTTC	CASSQDPPSGLAGGWGDEQFF
.	TRBV5-1	TRBJ2-6	TRBD2	TGCGCCAGCAGCCCGTCGCGGGGGGAATATGGGGCCAACGTCCTGACTTTC	CASSPSRGEYGANVLTF
.	TRBV7-9	TRBJ1-1	TRBD1	TGTGCCAGCAGCGCGACAGGGGGGTACACTGAAGCTTTCTTT	CASSATGGYTEAFF
.	TRBV7-2	TRBJ2-5	.	TGTGCCAGCAGCTTTGGAGGTGCGGAGACCCAGTACTTC	CASSFGGAETQYF
.	TRBV27	TRBJ1-2	.	TGTGCCAGCAGTTTATATCCTCAGACAGTAGCTAACTATGGCTACACCTTC	CASSLYPQTVANYGYTF
few	TRBV27	TRBJ2-7	.	TGTGCCAGCAGTTTGCGGGGTTCCTACGAGCAGTACTTC	CASSLRGSYEQYF
few	TRBV28	TRBJ2-2	.	TGTGCCAGCAGTTTGTGGGGCGGAACCGGGGAGCTGTTTTTT	CASSLWGGTGELFF
.	TRBV7-9	TRBJ2-1	TRBD2	TGTGCCAGCGGGACTAGCGGGAGGGCCCGGTACAATGAGCAGTTCTTC	CASGTSGRARYNEQFF
.	TRBV6-1	TRBJ1-1	.	TGTGCCAGCAGTGAACAGGGCTCGAACACTGAAGCTTTCTTT	CASSEQGSNTEAFF
.	TRBV2	TRBJ2-7	.	TGTGCCAGCAGGAGACAGGAATCTAGGAACGAGCAGTACTTC	CASRRQESRNEQYF
.	TRBV7-9	TRBJ2-1	TRBD2	TGTGCCAGCAGCTTATCAGCGGGAAACAATGAGCAGTTCTTC	CASSLSAGNNEQFF
.	TRBV7-2	TRBJ1-2	.	TGTGCCAGCAGCTCCCTTGGCGGAAGAGGCTACACCTTC	CASSSLGGRGYTF
.	TRBV6-5	TRBJ2-1	.	TGTGCCAGCAGTTACAGGGACAACGGCGATGAGCAGTTCTTC	CASSYRDNGDEQFF
.	TRBV19	TRBJ2-1	TRBD2	TGTGCCAGTAGCCCGGGGGGGCTTGACAATGAGCAGTTCTTC	CASSPGGLDNEQFF
.	TRBV18	TRBJ2-7	TRBD1	TGTGCCAGCTCACCTTTGGCACCCGGGACAGGGTTGTCCTCCGAGCAGTACTTC	CASSPLAPGTGLSSEQYF
.	TRBV5-1	TRBJ1-2	.	TGCGCCAGCAGCTTGGGGGGACTCACTAACTATGGCTACACCTTC	CASSLGGLTNYGYTF
once	TRBV10-1	TRBJ2-7	.	TGCGCCAGCAGTGAACACGACAGACCCTACGAGCAGTACTTC	CASSEHDRPYEQYF
.	TRBV5-1	TRBJ2-3	TRBD1	TGCGCCAGCAGCTTGGCCGGGACAGCTTTCGTAGATACGCAGTATTTT	CASSLAGTAFVDTQYF
.	TRBV30	TRBJ2-3	TRBD2	TGTGCCTGGACGGGGGGTAGCGATACGCAGTATTTT	CAWTGGSDTQYF
.	TRBV2	TRBJ1-5	.	TGTGCCAGCAGTGAGGGGACACCCCAGGCCCAGCATTTT	CASSEGTPQAQHF
.	TRBV6-5	TRBJ1-4	TRBD1	TGTGCCAGCAGTTCGGACAGGGGACGAGGGGAAAAACTGTTTTTT	CASSSDRGRGEKLFF
.	TRBV7-8	TRBJ2-5	TRBD2	TGTGCCACGGCCGCCCTAGCGGGAGTCGGTGAGACCCAGTACTTC	CATAALAGVGETQYF
.	TRBV5-5	TRBJ2-7	TRBD1	TGTGCCAGCAACTCCCTGGACAGGGGGATCAACGAGCAGTACTTC	CASNSLDRGINEQYF
.	TRBV19	TRBJ1-6	TRBD1	TGTGCCAGTAGTATGAGCCGACCCGCAGGGGGTAATTCACCCCTCCACTTT	CASSMSRPAGGNSPLHF
.	TRBV5-1	TRBJ2-7	TRBD1	TGCGCCAGCACTGGGGCCGGGACAGGGACCGAGCAGTACTTC	CASTGAGTGTEQYF
.	TRBV19	TRBJ1-3	TRBD1	TGTGCCAGTAGTGTGCCTCGACAGGGATGGACTGGAAACACCATATATTTT	CASSVPRQGWTGNTIYF
.	TRBV14	TRBJ1-1	TRBD1	TGTGCCAGCAGCCAAATCGGGACAGGCGACACTGAAGCTTTCTTT	CASSQIGTGDTEAFF
.	TRBV7-9	TRBJ2-2	.	TGTGCCAGCAGCGTCGGCCTGACGGGCACCGGGGAGCTGTTTTTT	CASSVGLTGTGELFF
.	TRBV5-5	TRBJ1-2	TRBD1	TGTGCCAGCAGCTCGGGACAGGGGGCTAAGGGTGGCTACACCTTC	CASSSGQGAKGGYTF
.	TRBV9	TRBJ2-3	TRBD1	TGTGCCAGCAGCGCCCAAGACAGGGCCGTAACAGATACGCAGTATTTT	CASSAQDRAVTDTQYF
.	TRBV7-2	TRBJ2-5	.	TGTGCCAGCAGCTTGGGGACATCCAGGGAGACCCAGTACTTC	CASSLGTSRETQYF
.	TRBV7-9	TRBJ1-3	.	TGTGCCAGCAGCTTAAGGGCCACAGGGGGAAACACCATATATTTT	CASSLRATGGNTIYF
.	TRBV7-2	TRBJ2-2	TRBD1	TGTGCCAGCAGTTCGGTACTACAGGGGGATACCGGGGAGCTGTTTTTT	CASSSVLQGDTGELFF
.	TRBV5-4	TRBJ2-7	.	TGTGCCAGCAGCTTGGACAGGCTGAGCTCCTACGAGCAGTACTTC	CASSLDRLSSYEQYF
once	TRBV15	TRBJ2-2	TRBD1	TGTGCCACCAGTTCGGTGACCGGGACAGCTATGAACACCGGGGAGCTGTTTTTT	CATSSVTGTAMNTGELFF
once	TRBV6-1	TRBJ2-5	TRBD2	TGTGCCAGCAGCCCGGGACTAGGGATACAAGAGACCCAGTACTTC	CASSPGLGIQETQYF
.	TRBV11-2	TRBJ2-3	.	TGTGCCAGCAGCTTAGCTTTTGGAGCAGATACGCAGTATTTT	CASSLAFGADTQYF